What follows is one T cell receptor beta chain and its context. Antigen unknown. The CDR3 spans 13 residues. Germline CDR1 SGDLS, CDR2 YYNGEE. V was pared by 4 bases and J by 12 bases, with 8 bases of the junction left unmatched. Healthy bone marrow donors made up the cohort. PCR amplification relied on 60 Vbeta primers (plus 13 Jbeta primers). Study processing details: An analysis that came later counted tens of millions of unique TCR beta chains, around 10 million shared. The assay was immunoSEQ multiplex PCR, and TCRdb's table has in-frame clones only and misses some. V, J and clone size are taken as reported in that table, and D and trimming were inferred from the DNA itself. The sample consists of around 200,000 clones, roughly 80% of them appearing once. This record belongs to a study of cytomegalovirus exposure and HLA in healthy donors. General study findings and limits: An analysis was carried out later, and it reportedly showed fewer N-insertions in an Asian-associated ancestry cluster than the 666-donor mean.

The specimen sequenced was PBMCs. The TCR sequence derives from a woman between 40 and 50 years old in good health and CMV-seronegative. The chain combines TRBV9 with TRBJ2-1; 9 positions agree with TRBD1. CDR3 residues: CASSPGTGWGQFF. CDR3 sequence (DNA): TGTGCCAGCAGCCCTGGGACAGGGTGGGGGCAGTTCTTC.